The sequence of this T cell receptor beta chain was determined in a study of T cells expressing NK-cell markers. Overall study: The TCR beta repertoires originated in sorted CD3+CD56+NKG2C+, CD3+CD56+NKG2C- and CD3+CD56-NKG2C+ T cells.

This CDR3 has 14 amino acids. Germline V lookup: CDR1 SEHNR, CDR2 FQNEAQ (reference sequence). To note about this clonotype: Its antigen is currently unknown.

Study-wide points: Whether expanded NKG2C+ T cell clones were HCMV-specific remained unclear.

TCRdb re-called the 5' RACE reads and gives one entry per CDR3 protein, without DNA. Reported are roughly 180,000 distinct CDR3 sequences; the ten largest clones contain around 20%. V usage is TRBV7-9 and J usage is TRBJ1-2; TCRdb proposes TRBD1, but this gene call is untestable without DNA. Input material: blood T cells: a sorted CD56 or NKG2C T cell subset, CD4+ or CD8+ T cells, or bulk PBMC T cells (not recorded which). The TCR sequence derives from a man aged 18-69 years in good health. CDR3 protein: CASSRLPGAYGYTF.